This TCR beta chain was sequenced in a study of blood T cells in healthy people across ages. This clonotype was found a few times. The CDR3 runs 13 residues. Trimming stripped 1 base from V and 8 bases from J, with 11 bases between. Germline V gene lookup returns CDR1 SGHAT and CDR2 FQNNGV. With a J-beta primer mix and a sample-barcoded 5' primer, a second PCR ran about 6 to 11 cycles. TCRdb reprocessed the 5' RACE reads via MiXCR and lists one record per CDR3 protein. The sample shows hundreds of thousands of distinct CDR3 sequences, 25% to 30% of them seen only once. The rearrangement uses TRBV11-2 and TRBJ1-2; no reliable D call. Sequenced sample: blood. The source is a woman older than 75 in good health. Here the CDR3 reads CASSLGSEGGYTF. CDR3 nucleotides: TGTGCCAGCAGCTTAGGCTCAGAAGGCGGCTACACCTTC.